This T cell receptor (beta chain) derives from a study of Ad26.COV2.S vaccination and SARS-CoV-2 variants. Clones were sequenced by immunoSEQ multiplex PCR, and TCRdb holds only the in-frame ones, with some missing. The table shows hundreds of thousands of clones, with about 89% occurring only once. The treatment was: 19 received Ad26.COV2.S at low or high dose, single or two shots; a few received placebo; per-sample allocation not given. Repertoires come from day 63 after the first vaccine or placebo injection. Vaccination employed an Ad26 vector expressing the Wuhan-strain SARS-CoV-2 spike. Germline V lookup: CDR1 SGHVT, CDR2 SQSDAQ. This CDR3 is 16 amino acids long. V shed 4 bases and J shed 3 bases, with 16 bases lying between them.

This rearrangement joins TRBV7-4 to TRBJ1-5; D possibly corresponds to TRBD1 (6 bases). The clonotype originates from a person between 18 and 65 years old who received the Ad26.COV2.S COVID-19 vaccine or a placebo. The sample here was peripheral blood, taken in a trial of Ad26.COV2.S vaccine versus placebo. In DNA, the CDR3 is TGTGCCAGCAGCTGGCACCGGGGACAAAACAATCAGCCCCAGCATTTT. Translated, it gives CASSWHRGQNNQPQHF.